A single sample is the source of the 27 T cell receptor beta chains below, sequenced in a study of blood T cell repertoires in COVID-19. TCRdb keeps only in-frame clones here, not all; method: immunoSEQ multiplex PCR. The table has some 270,000 clones, around 90% seen once; the top ten hold roughly 2.1%. Sequenced input: peripheral blood. The origin of the receptors is a man aged 45-60 years with acute or convalescent COVID-19.

This rearrangement joins TRBV18 to TRBJ2-5, with TRBD1 matching 8 bases. Germline CDR1 reads KGHSH; CDR2 reads LQKENI. This CDR3 is built from 15 residues. V was pared by 4 bases and J by 5 bases, with 9 bases of the junction left unmatched. The CDR3 loop reads CASSLDRGVWETQYF. The CDR3, as DNA: TGTGCCAGCTCACTCGACAGGGGAGTGTGGGAGACCCAGTACTTC.

Worth noting for this clone: Within the sample, other DNA sequences also encode this same CDR3. The chain recombines TRBV5-1 with TRBJ1-5; D is unresolved. CDR1 SGHRS and CDR2 YFSETQ come from the germline V gene. The CDR3 spans 13 residues. V was pared by 0 bases and J by 5 bases, with 6 bases between. This CDR3 is CASSLDPDQPQHF. The CDR3 DNA reads as TGCGCCAGCAGCTTGGACCCGGATCAGCCCCAGCATTTT.

V and J are TRBV6-1 and TRBJ1-6, with TRBD1 as a possible D gene (5 bases). The V end lost 2 bases, the J end lost 8 bases, and 13 bases lay between the germline ends. Germline V CDR1 and CDR2: MNHNS, SASEGT. The CDR3 has 15 residues. CDR3 in amino acids: CASSERVWGDSPLHF. In nucleotides, the CDR3 is TGTGCCAGCAGTGAAAGGGTTTGGGGGGATTCACCCCTCCACTTT.

The V call is TRBV3-1 (or the pseudogene TRBV3-2), the J call TRBJ2-2, with D possibly TRBD1 on 6 matching bases. V gave up 3 bases and J gave up 8 bases, with 13 bases separating them. Germline V CDR1 and CDR2: LGHDT, YNNKEL (reference sequence). The CDR3 sequence is 14 residues long. This CDR3 reads CASSQAQGRGELFF. The CDR3, as DNA: TGTGCCAGCAGCCAGGCACAGGGCAGGGGGGAGCTGTTTTTT.

The J gene is TRBJ2-7, the V gene TRBV6-6; TRBD1 aligns across 9 bases. CDR3 length equals 14 residues. Germline V gene data show CDR1 as MNHNY and CDR2 as SVGAGI (reference sequence). The J segment lost 2 bases and the V segment lost 5 bases, leaving 4 bases of the junction unmatched. Written as DNA, the CDR3 is TGTGCCAGCAGTGGGGGACAGGGACCCTACGAGCAGTACTTC. This sequence encodes CASSGGQGPYEQYF.

There are a few counts of this clone. The chain uses TRBV5-1 and TRBJ2-1; 12 bases match TRBD2. The ends lost 4 bases at V and 5 bases at J; junction bases unmatched: 10. Germline V lookup: CDR1 SGHRS, CDR2 YFSETQ. The CDR3 loop spans 17 amino acids. CDR3 residues: CASSRGTRTSGDNEQFF. The CDR3 DNA reads as TGCGCCAGCAGCAGAGGGACTCGGACTAGCGGGGACAATGAGCAGTTCTTC.

Note on this clone: This specimen includes other DNA sequences encoding the same CDR3. The chain employs TRBV3-1 (or the pseudogene TRBV3-2) and TRBJ2-7, with 7 nucleotides matching TRBD2. The V segment lost 4 bases and the J segment 2 bases; nucleotides outside the gene matches: 2. The CDR3 runs 13 residues. From germline, CDR1 is LGHDT and CDR2 YNNKEL (reference sequence). The CDR3 region is CASSLAGAYEQYF. CDR3 sequence (DNA): TGTGCCAGCAGCCTAGCGGGCGCCTACGAGCAGTACTTC.

This rearrangement joins TRBV7-9 to TRBJ2-3; 7 nucleotides match TRBD2. CDR1 and CDR2 from the germline V gene are SEHNR and FQNEAQ (reference sequence). The CDR3 is 19 amino acids. Trimming took 5 bases from V and 1 from J; bases not matched to a gene: 18. CDR3 in amino acids: CASSPLGSPGGLRTDTQYF. CDR3 nucleotides: TGTGCCAGCAGCCCACTAGGCTCCCCGGGGGGACTTCGCACAGATACGCAGTATTTT.

This clone appeared once. Here the CDR3 DNA reads TGTGCCAGCAGTTTGGCCTCAATCCTCTCTGGAAACACCATATATTTT. Its protein is CASSLASILSGNTIYF. The rearrangement uses TRBV6-5 and TRBJ1-3; no definite D call. The germline V gene has CDR1 MNHEY and CDR2 SVGAGI. Between the trimmed V and J ends, which lost 4 bases and 0 bases, there was a span of 13 bases. This CDR3 region has 16 residues.

J is TRBJ2-3 and V is TRBV5-4, with D possibly TRBD1 on 6 matching bases. CDR1 is SGHNT, CDR2 YYREEE, per germline (reference sequence). V lost 4 bases and J 6 bases, leaving 15 bases between the germline ends. There are 14 residues in the CDR3. As DNA, the CDR3 is TGTGCCAGCAGCCCCCGGACAGCAGGGGATACGCAGTATTTT. Translated, it gives CASSPRTAGDTQYF.

This clone was counted between two and nine times. The chain employs TRBV5-1 and TRBJ2-7; a weak D match, TRBD2 (5 bases). This CDR3 has 12 amino acids. Trimming shortened V by 5 bases and J by 1 base, and 7 bases separated the two germline ends. The V gene's germline CDR1 is SGHRS and CDR2 YFSETQ. The CDR3 here is CASRRDSYEQYF. DNA for the CDR3: TGCGCCAGCAGGAGGGATTCCTACGAGCAGTACTTC.

The gene calls are TRBV3-1 (or the pseudogene TRBV3-2) and TRBJ1-6; tentatively, D is TRBD1 (6 bases). Per the germline V gene, CDR1 is LGHDT and CDR2 is YNNKEL (reference sequence). CDR3 length: 17 amino acids. V was trimmed by 3 bases and J by 1 base, leaving 13 bases between them. The CDR3 DNA is TGTGCCAGCAGCCACCTGGGGGGGGCGTCCTATAATTCACCCCTCCACTTT. Protein sequence: CASSHLGGASYNSPLHF.

The rearrangement joins TRBV2 to TRBJ1-1; D unresolved. Germline loops: CDR1 SNHLY, CDR2 FYNNEI. CDR3 length: 11 amino acids. V dropped 7 bases and J dropped 2 bases, with 5 bases sitting between them. CDR3 sequence reads: CASKYNTEAFF. The CDR3 DNA sequence: TGTGCCAGCAAATATAACACTGAAGCTTTCTTT.

This chain links TRBV14 with TRBJ2-7; no reliable D call. Trimming stripped 3 bases from V and 2 bases from J, with 5 bases between. Germline CDR1 SGHDN, CDR2 FVKESK. The CDR3 has 12 residues. The CDR3 here is CASSHSPYEQYF. CDR3 nucleotide sequence: TGTGCCAGCAGCCACTCTCCCTACGAGCAGTACTTC.

The J gene is TRBJ1-2, the V gene TRBV9, with 11 bases matching TRBD1. Germline loops: CDR1 SGDLS, CDR2 YYNGEE. The CDR3 has 13 residues. With 4 bases clipped from V and 9 bases from J, the junction kept 5 bases outside the gene matches. The CDR3 reads CASSPGQGGSYTF. CDR3 DNA: TGTGCCAGCAGCCCGGGACAGGGGGGAAGCTACACCTTC. Looking up the rest from reference TRBV9 and TRBJ1-2 gives the full variable domain: DSGVTQTPKHLITATGQRVTLRCSPRSGDLSVYWYQQSLDQGLQFLIQYYNGEERAKGNILERFSAQQFPDLHSELNLSSLELGDSALYFCASSPGQGGSYTFGSGTRLTVV.

The CDR3 reads CASSVSSNSNQPQHF. CDR3 in DNA: TGTGCCAGCAGCGTAAGTAGCAACTCCAATCAGCCCCAGCATTTT. The V call is TRBV9, the J call TRBJ1-5; D ambiguous. This CDR3 is built from 15 residues. Germline V gene sequence: CDR1 SGDLS, CDR2 YYNGEE. V was clipped by 1 base and J by 3 bases, with 11 bases between them. The entire variable domain, with the rest obtained from reference TRBV9 and TRBJ1-5, is as follows: DSGVTQTPKHLITATGQRVTLRCSPRSGDLSVYWYQQSLDQGLQFLIQYYNGEERAKGNILERFSAQQFPDLHSELNLSSLELGDSALYFCASSVSSNSNQPQHFGDGTRLSIL.

The rearrangement uses TRBV20-1 and TRBJ1-2; no clear D. This CDR3 has 10 amino acids. Between the trimmed V and J ends, which lost 6 bases and 1 base, there was a span of 3 bases. Germline loops: CDR1 DFQATT, CDR2 SNEGSKA (reference sequence). In nucleotides, the CDR3 is TGCAGTGCCAATAACTATGGCTACACCTTC. Amino acids: CSANNYGYTF.

This chain links TRBV13 with TRBJ2-2; 10 bases are a match to TRBD2. The J segment lost 5 bases and the V segment lost 4 bases, leaving 7 bases of the junction unmatched. Germline V gives CDR1 PRHDT, CDR2 FYEKMQ (reference sequence). This CDR3 is 16 amino acids long. CDR3 nucleotide sequence: TGTGCCAGCAGCTCTCAGCGGGGGGGCAGGACCGGGGAGCTGTTTTTT. Protein product: CASSSQRGGRTGELFF.

The chain carries TRBV7-9 and TRBJ2-5; 7 nucleotides line up with TRBD1. Trimming at V came to 4 bases and at J to 4 bases, leaving 12 bases not matched to a gene. The CDR3 covers 16 residues. Per germline, CDR1 SEHNR and CDR2 FQNEAQ (reference sequence). The CDR3 loop is CASSSLGTVLVETQYF. The CDR3 DNA sequence: TGTGCCAGCAGCTCCCTTGGGACAGTGTTGGTAGAGACCCAGTACTTC.

Comments on this clone: At one of its ends the junction is not consistent with the germline gene, which may arise from a read error. The J gene is TRBJ2-5, the V gene TRBV7-7, with 12 bases lining up with TRBD1. This CDR3 region has 15 residues. In germline, CDR1 is SSHAT, CDR2 FNYEAQ (reference sequence). As DNA, the CDR3 is TGTGCTAGCAGTTCGGGACAGGGGGCGCGGGAGACCCAGTACTTC. As protein: CASSSGQGARETQYF.

The gene calls are TRBV6-2 or TRBV6-3 and TRBJ1-1, with D perhaps TRBD1 (6 bases). Trimming took off 0 bases at V and 3 bases at J, with 14 bases between the two ends. The CDR3 contains 16 residues. Germline-derived CDR1 and CDR2 are MNHEY and SVGEGT. CDR3 in DNA: TGTGCCAGCAGTTACTCGGGGGCAGGGAGGGACACTGAAGCTTTCTTT. This translates into CASSYSGAGRDTEAFF.

The chain joins TRBV4-2 to TRBJ2-2; TRBD2 agrees at 7 bases. CDR1 and CDR2 from the germline V gene are LGHNA and YNFKEQ. The CDR3 spans 16 residues. V lost 5 bases and J lost 0; bases outside the gene matches: 6. CDR3 bases: TGTGCCAGCAGCAGGCGGGGGACCCCGAACACCGGGGAGCTGTTTTTT. Its translation: CASSRRGTPNTGELFF.

The chain combines TRBV30 with TRBJ1-2, with D possibly being TRBD1 (5 bases). Germline CDR1 reads GTSNPN; CDR2 reads SVGIG (reference sequence). The CDR3 spans 13 residues. Trimming took off 3 bases at V and 0 bases at J, with 8 bases between the two ends. CDR3 sequence (DNA): TGTGCCTGGAGCCCAGGGACTAACTATGGCTACACCTTC. It specifies CAWSPGTNYGYTF.

The chain is built from TRBV19 and TRBJ1-5; 7 nucleotides agree with TRBD1. Germline V gives CDR1 LNHDA, CDR2 SQIVND (reference sequence). V gave up 6 bases and J gave up 3 bases; unmatched junction bases: 8. The CDR3 is 15 amino acids. The CDR3 reads CASSPGQQLNQPQHF. In nucleotides, the CDR3 is TGTGCCAGTAGCCCGGGACAGCAACTCAATCAGCCCCAGCATTTT. Combining the CDR3 with reference TRBV19 and TRBJ1-5 gives the whole variable domain DGGITQSPKYLFRKEGQNVTLSCEQNLNHDAMYWYRQDPGQGLRLIYYSQIVNDFQKGDIAEGYSVSREKKESFPLTVTSAQKNPTAFYLCASSPGQQLNQPQHFGDGTRLSIL.

The V call is TRBV5-1, the J call TRBJ2-2; TRBD2 matches at 7 bases. Germline loops: CDR1 SGHRS, CDR2 YFSETQ. This CDR3 region has 15 residues. V shed 4 bases, J shed 6 bases, and the junction held 9 bases outside the gene matches. CDR3 in DNA: TGCGCCAGCAGCACGACTGCGGGGGTCCCCGGGGAGCTGTTTTTT. Its translation is CASSTTAGVPGELFF.

V gene TRBV19 combines with J gene TRBJ2-4, with TRBD2 matching over 7 bases. CDR1 LNHDA and CDR2 SQIVND come from the germline V gene (reference sequence). V gave up 5 bases and J gave up 0 bases; unmatched junction bases: 7. The length of the CDR3 is 16 residues. The CDR3, as DNA: TGTGCCAGTAGTGACCCTAGCGGCGGAGCCAAAAACATTCAGTACTTC. It encodes CASSDPSGGAKNIQYF.

The chain joins TRBV7-8 to TRBJ1-6; no clear D. Germline lookup yields CDR1 SGHVS and CDR2 FQNEAQ. The CDR3 totals 14 residues. The V end was cut by 1 base, the J end by 10 bases, with 11 bases between. CDR3 residues: CASSLVSRQSPLHF. In DNA, the CDR3 is TGTGCCAGCAGCTTAGTAAGCAGGCAATCACCCCTCCACTTT. Together with reference TRBV7-8 and TRBJ1-6, the CDR3 gives the full variable domain: GAGVSQSPRYKVAKRGQDVALRCDPISGHVSLFWYQQALGQGPEFLTYFQNEAQLDKSGLPSDRFFAERPEGSVSTLKIQRTQQEDSAVYLCASSLVSRQSPLHFGNGTRLTVT.